These T cell receptor beta chains were read from a single sample in a study of post-analysis software for immune sequencing data. Each CDR3 protein is one row after TCRdb ran MiXCR on the PCR reads. The table lists around 710,000 distinct CDR3 sequences, around 45% of them singletons. The sample comprised blood. The origin of the receptors is a girl between 10 and 17 years old with multiple sclerosis. Each CDR3 is given with its conserved first and last residue. A D gene is named only where the DNA matches it firmly. Some rows mark clone size as missing; the rest say once, few, many or name a class of expanded clone.

J gene	D gene	CDR3 length	clone size	V gene	CDR3 DNA	CDR3 protein
TRBJ2-7	TRBD1	15	-	TRBV11-2	TGTGCCAGCAACCAGGGCGCGACAGGGAGCAACGAGCAGTACTTC	CASNQGATGSNEQYF
TRBJ2-7	TRBD2	15	-	TRBV7-6	TGTGCCAGCAGCTTAGTCAGGGAGGGCCTTCACGAGCAGTACTTC	CASSLVREGLHEQYF
TRBJ2-3	TRBD1	15	-	TRBV5-1	TGCGCCAGCAGCTTGGAGGACAGGGCCCCAGATACGCAGTATTTT	CASSLEDRAPDTQYF
TRBJ2-5	-	15	-	TRBV20-1	TGCAGTGCTCCCCAATTCTCCCCTTTACAAGAGACCCAGTACTTC	CSAPQFSPLQETQYF
TRBJ2-7	-	13	few	TRBV6-2/TRBV6-3	TGTGCCAGCCATTCGGTGAACTCCTACGAGCAGTACTTC	CASHSVNSYEQYF
TRBJ2-6	-	15	-	TRBV5-8	TGTGCCAGCAACCTAGGGCTTGGCGGGGCCAACGTCCTGACTTTC	CASNLGLGGANVLTF
TRBJ2-1	-	14	-	TRBV7-8	TGTGCCAGCAGCTTTACGGGAGCAGGCGATGAGCAGTTCTTC	CASSFTGAGDEQFF
TRBJ1-2	-	16	few	TRBV6-2/TRBV6-3	TGTGCCAGCAGTTACTCGATTGGGGGGCCTAACTATGGCTACACCTTC	CASSYSIGGPNYGYTF
TRBJ2-1	TRBD2	15	-	TRBV12-3/TRBV12-4	TGTGCCAGCAGCTCTCCGGGACTAGGGGTCGATGAGCAGTTCTTC	CASSSPGLGVDEQFF
TRBJ2-7	TRBD1	14	many	TRBV27	TGTGCCAGCAGTTCCGGGACAGGGGGCTACGAGCAGTACTTC	CASSSGTGGYEQYF
TRBJ2-3	-	13	-	TRBV2	TGTGCCAGCAGTGAAGCGTGGGGAGATACGCAGTATTTT	CASSEAWGDTQYF
TRBJ1-2	TRBD1	15	-	TRBV4-2	TGTGCCAGCAGCCAGCCTGGACAGGGGATGAAAGGCTACACCTTC	CASSQPGQGMKGYTF
TRBJ1-2	TRBD1	14	-	TRBV20-1	TGCAGTGCCGATATTGGACAGGGCGTAAATGGCTACACCTTC	CSADIGQGVNGYTF
TRBJ1-3	-	13	-	TRBV5-5	TGTGCCAGCAGCTCAAACAGGGCGAACACCATATATTTT	CASSSNRANTIYF
TRBJ2-7	TRBD2	14	few	TRBV6-2/TRBV6-3	TGTGCCAGCAACCTAGGGGACTACGATAACGAGCAGTACTTC	CASNLGDYDNEQYF
TRBJ2-7	TRBD2	14	few	TRBV12-3/TRBV12-4	TGTGCCAGCACCGAGCGGGAGGGCCCGATTGAGCAGTACTTC	CASTEREGPIEQYF
TRBJ2-7	-	12	-	TRBV20-1	TGCAGTGCTGACAGGTCCACATACGAGCAGTACTTC	CSADRSTYEQYF
TRBJ1-1	TRBD1	14	few	TRBV9	TGTGCCAGCAGCCCCCGACAGGGAGACACTGAAGCTTTCTTT	CASSPRQGDTEAFF
TRBJ1-5	-	15	-	TRBV19	TGTACCAGTAGGCCTCGACAGTCTAGCAATCAGCCCCAGCATTTT	CTSRPRQSSNQPQHF
TRBJ2-4	-	13	-	TRBV9	TGTGCCAGCAGCGAAGTGGGCAAAAACATTCAGTACTTC	CASSEVGKNIQYF
TRBJ2-1	-	16	-	TRBV5-1	TGCGCCAGCAGCTTGGCCCAAAGCGGAGCCTACAATGAGCAGTTCTTC	CASSLAQSGAYNEQFF
TRBJ2-7	TRBD2	15	-	TRBV30	TGTGCCTGTTCGGGGATTAGCGGGAGGGCCTACGAGCAGTACTTC	CACSGISGRAYEQYF